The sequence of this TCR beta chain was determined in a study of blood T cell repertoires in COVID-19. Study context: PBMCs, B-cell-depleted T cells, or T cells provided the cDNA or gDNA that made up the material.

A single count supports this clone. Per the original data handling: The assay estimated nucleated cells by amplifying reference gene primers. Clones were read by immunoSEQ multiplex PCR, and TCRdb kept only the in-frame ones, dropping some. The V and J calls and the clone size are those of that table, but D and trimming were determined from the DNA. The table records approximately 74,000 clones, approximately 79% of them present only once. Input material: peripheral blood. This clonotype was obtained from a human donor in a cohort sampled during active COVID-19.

The CDR3 protein is CASSLAWHRGTYNEQFF. CDR3 bases: TGTGCCAGCAGCTTAGCGTGGCACAGGGGAACCTACAATGAGCAGTTCTTC. The gene calls are TRBV7-2 and TRBJ2-1, with 7 bases matching TRBD1. From germline, CDR1 is SGHTA and CDR2 FQGNSA. This CDR3 is built from 17 residues. V lost 0 bases and J lost 2; bases outside the gene matches: 7.